This T cell receptor beta chain appears in the sequencing data of a study of cytomegalovirus exposure and HLA in healthy donors. Use of 60 Vbeta and 13 Jbeta primers characterized the PCR. Using immunoSEQ multiplex PCR, the repertoire was profiled, and TCRdb retains in-frame clones only, with some absent. The sample carries about 130,000 clones, about 80% recorded once. V was clipped by 5 bases and J by 1 base, with 6 bases between them. This CDR3 contains 12 residues. Germline V CDR1 and CDR2: WSHSY, SAAADI. The sample taken for sequencing was PBMCs. The receptor comes from a man between 25 and 39 years old in good health and CMV-seropositive. The chain carries TRBV10-2 and TRBJ2-7, with D uncertain. The CDR3 DNA is TGCGCCAGCAGTCCAGGATCCTACGAGCAGTACTTC. This gives the protein CASSPGSYEQYF.